Listed below are T cell receptor beta chains from one sample, sequenced in a study of OX40 agonist ivuxolimab in advanced cancers. Assay used: immunoSEQ multiplex PCR; TCRdb lists only in-frame clones, some missing. The sample shows 90,000 to 120,000 clones, 80% to 95% of them seen only once. This specimen was CD4+ or CD8+ T cells sorted from blood, taken in a trial of the OX40 agonist ivuxolimab. The receptors originated from an adult with an advanced solid tumor such as melanoma, head and neck, liver or kidney cancer. Both conserved end residues are part of each CDR3. The D gene is left open where the match is weak. Some rows mark clone size as missing; the rest say once, few, many or name a class of expanded clone.

CDR3nt: TGTGCCAGCAGTTTATCCACAGTGTGGGTCTGGGGCACTGAAGCTTTCTTT
CDR3aa: CASSLSTVWVWGTEAFF
d_gene: .
abundance: .
j_gene: TRBJ1-1
v_gene: TRBV27

CDR3nt: TGTGCCAGCAGCGCCCTGGACAGGATGATGAACACTGAAGCTTTCTTT
CDR3aa: CASSALDRMMNTEAFF
d_gene: TRBD1
abundance: .
j_gene: TRBJ1-1
v_gene: TRBV9

CDR3nt: TGTGCCAGCAGTTACAACTATCTCACCGGGGAGCTGTTTTTT
CDR3aa: CASSYNYLTGELFF
d_gene: .
abundance: .
j_gene: TRBJ2-2
v_gene: TRBV6-5

CDR3nt: TGTGCCATCAGAACGGGGCGCCAAGCCTACGAGCAGTACTTC
CDR3aa: CAIRTGRQAYEQYF
d_gene: .
abundance: .
j_gene: TRBJ2-7
v_gene: TRBV6-4

CDR3nt: TGCGCCAGCAGCACGACAGGGGGACGAGCCACCGGGGAGCTGTTTTTT
CDR3aa: CASSTTGGRATGELFF
d_gene: TRBD1
abundance: .
j_gene: TRBJ2-2
v_gene: TRBV5-1

CDR3nt: TGTGCCAGCAGTCCTAGCGGGAAACCCACAGATACGCAGTATTTT
CDR3aa: CASSPSGKPTDTQYF
d_gene: TRBD2
abundance: .
j_gene: TRBJ2-3
v_gene: TRBV2

CDR3nt: TGTGCCAGCAGCTTAGCCGGACCAGGGGGCCTGTTCTACTATGGCTACACCTTC
CDR3aa: CASSLAGPGGLFYYGYTF
d_gene: TRBD1
abundance: .
j_gene: TRBJ1-2
v_gene: TRBV7-9

CDR3nt: TGCAGCGTTGAAGATCCAGGGGGGTCCTACGAGCAGTACTTC
CDR3aa: CSVEDPGGSYEQYF
d_gene: .
abundance: .
j_gene: TRBJ2-7
v_gene: TRBV29-1

CDR3nt: TGTGCCAGCAGTGAATATAGTTCTGGAAACACCATATATTTT
CDR3aa: CASSEYSSGNTIYF
d_gene: .
abundance: .
j_gene: TRBJ1-3
v_gene: TRBV25-1

CDR3nt: TGTGCCAGCAGCTTAAACGGGGGTGAGAGGGGCCTTGCGGCGAATACGCAGTATTTT
CDR3aa: CASSLNGGERGLAANTQYF
d_gene: .
abundance: once
j_gene: TRBJ2-3
v_gene: TRBV7-3

CDR3nt: TGCGCCAGCACTGACAGACCACCCAAGTACTACGAGCAGTACTTC
CDR3aa: CASTDRPPKYYEQYF
d_gene: .
abundance: .
j_gene: TRBJ2-7
v_gene: TRBV10-1

CDR3nt: TGTGCCTGGAGCGGCAAGGCGGGAGTCGGAGAGACCCAGTACTTC
CDR3aa: CAWSGKAGVGETQYF
d_gene: TRBD2
abundance: once
j_gene: TRBJ2-5
v_gene: TRBV30

CDR3nt: TGTGCCAGCAGCTTCTACACTGGGGGGGGAGGCAATCAGCCCCAGCATTTT
CDR3aa: CASSFYTGGGGNQPQHF
d_gene: .
abundance: many
j_gene: TRBJ1-5
v_gene: TRBV5-8

CDR3nt: TGTGCCAGCAGTTTATCATCGCCGGTGGGCAGAGGGGTTGGCTACACCTTC
CDR3aa: CASSLSSPVGRGVGYTF
d_gene: .
abundance: .
j_gene: TRBJ1-2
v_gene: TRBV27

CDR3nt: TGTGCCAGCTCAGGAAGGGACACCGGGGAGCTGTTTTTT
CDR3aa: CASSGRDTGELFF
d_gene: .
abundance: .
j_gene: TRBJ2-2
v_gene: TRBV18